Sequencing of this T cell receptor (beta chain) was carried out in a study of CD8+CD57+ T cells in acquired aplastic anemia. Study summary: Yields of DNA that came from sorted CD4+ and CD8+ cells averaged approximately 3.5 ug.

Patients picked for sequencing had shown CD8+CD57+ cell expansion detected by flow cytometry. Each patient gave a blood sample that was collected before any therapy had been received. According to the study, genomic DNA was the template for TCR beta VDJ and CDR3 profiling. MiXCR, run by TCRdb on the reads, gives a single entry per CDR3 protein. This sample yields about 470,000 distinct CDR3 sequences, of which less than 35% are seen a single time; less than 0.85% belongs to the top ten. Study-wide findings and caveats: Patients and controls had in common 25 to 30 CD8+ CDR3 sequences.

Concerning this clonotype itself: The antigen remains undetermined.

V was pared by 5 bases and J by 6 bases, with 7 bases of the junction left unmatched. In germline, CDR1 is SNHLY, CDR2 FYNNEI. The CDR3 sequence is 16 residues long. The specimen sequenced was sorted CD4+, CD8+, or CD8+CD57+ T cells (not recorded which) from PBMCs. The chain is built from TRBV2 and TRBJ2-2, with 12 bases that match TRBD2. This sequence was found in a human donor with aplastic anemia. CDR3 sequence reads: CASSPGLAGGSGELFF. The CDR3 DNA sequence: TGTGCCAGCAGTCCGGGGCTAGCGGGGGGGTCCGGGGAGCTGTTTTTT.